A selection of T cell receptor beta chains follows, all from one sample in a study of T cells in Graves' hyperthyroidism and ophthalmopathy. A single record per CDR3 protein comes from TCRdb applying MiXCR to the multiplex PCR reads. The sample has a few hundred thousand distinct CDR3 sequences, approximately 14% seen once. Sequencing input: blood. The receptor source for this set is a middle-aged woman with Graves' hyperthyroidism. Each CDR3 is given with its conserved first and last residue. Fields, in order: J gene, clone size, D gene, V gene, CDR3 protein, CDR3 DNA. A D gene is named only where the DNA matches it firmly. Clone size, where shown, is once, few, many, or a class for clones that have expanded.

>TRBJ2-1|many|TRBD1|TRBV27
CASSTTGGLKGNEQFF
TGTGCCAGCAGTACGACAGGGGGCTTAAAGGGCAATGAGCAGTTCTTC
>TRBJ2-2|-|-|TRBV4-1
CASTSLGRPNTGELFF
TGCGCCAGCACGTCATTGGGCAGACCGAACACCGGGGAGCTGTTTTTT
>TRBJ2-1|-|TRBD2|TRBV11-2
CASSLGTTSLQFF
TGTGCCAGCAGCCTCGGGACTACAAGCTTGCAGTTCTTC
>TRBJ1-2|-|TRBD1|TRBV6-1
CASSASRDRANYGYTF
TGTGCCAGCAGTGCTTCGAGGGACAGGGCTAACTATGGCTACACCTTC
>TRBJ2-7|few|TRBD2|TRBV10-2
CASKLSGRALEQYF
TGCGCCAGCAAGTTGAGCGGGAGGGCCCTCGAGCAGTACTTC
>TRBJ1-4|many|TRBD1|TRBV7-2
CASSPGTGGGNEKLFF
TGTGCCAGCAGCCCCGGGACAGGGGGGGGTAATGAAAAACTGTTTTTT
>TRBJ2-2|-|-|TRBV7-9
CASSLRFPGELFF
TGTGCCAGCAGCTTACGTTTCCCCGGGGAGCTGTTTTTT
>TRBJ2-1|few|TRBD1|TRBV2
CASSFTGTGTWDEQFF
TGTGCCAGCAGTTTCACCGGGACAGGTACCTGGGATGAGCAGTTCTTC
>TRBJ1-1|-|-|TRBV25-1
CASSNTLNTEAFF
TGTGCCAGCAGTAACACCCTGAACACTGAAGCTTTCTTT
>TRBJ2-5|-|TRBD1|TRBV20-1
CSARDPGQGPPQYF
TGCAGTGCTAGAGATCCGGGACAGGGTCCGCCCCAGTACTTC
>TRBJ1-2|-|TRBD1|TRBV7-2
CASTDGTGSYGYTF
TGTGCCAGCACCGACGGGACAGGGAGCTATGGCTACACCTTC
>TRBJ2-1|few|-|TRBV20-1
CSAKTPGLILSYNEQFF
TGCAGTGCCAAAACCCCGGGACTTATCCTCTCCTACAATGAGCAGTTCTTC
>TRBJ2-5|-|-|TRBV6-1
CASSYDGYRQETQYF
TGTGCCAGCAGTTATGACGGATACCGCCAAGAGACCCAGTACTTC
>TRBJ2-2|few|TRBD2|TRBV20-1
CSARDRLASSGELFF
TGCAGTGCTAGAGATCGACTAGCCTCCTCCGGGGAGCTGTTTTTT
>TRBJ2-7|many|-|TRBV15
CATSPDSSYEQYF
TGTGCCACCAGCCCCGACAGTTCCTACGAGCAGTACTTC
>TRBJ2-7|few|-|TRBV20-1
CSADTYEQYF
TGCAGTGCAGATACCTACGAGCAGTACTTC
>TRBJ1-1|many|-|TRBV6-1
CASSHPFGANTEAFF
TGTGCCAGCAGCCACCCCTTTGGGGCGAACACTGAAGCTTTCTTT
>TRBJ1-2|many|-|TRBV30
CAWRGRGVYGYTF
TGTGCCTGGAGGGGAAGAGGCGTCTATGGCTACACCTTC
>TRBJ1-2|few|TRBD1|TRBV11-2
CASSFATGGDYYGYTF
TGTGCCAGCAGCTTTGCAACAGGGGGCGACTACTATGGCTACACCTTC
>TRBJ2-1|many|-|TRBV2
CASSLSFGEQFF
TGTGCCAGCAGCCTTTCTTTTGGTGAGCAGTTCTTC
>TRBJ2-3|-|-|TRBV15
CATSRDSRGITDAQYF
TGTGCCACCAGCAGAGATTCACGGGGGATCACAGATGCGCAGTATTTT
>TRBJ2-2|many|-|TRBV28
CASSLLVGELFF
TGTGCCAGCAGTTTATTGGTCGGGGAGCTGTTTTTT